These 2 T cell receptor beta chains originate from one sample sequenced in a study of cytomegalovirus exposure and HLA in healthy donors. This PCR relied on a set of 60 Vbeta primers and 13 Jbeta primers. Method: immunoSEQ multiplex PCR; TCRdb's copy keeps in-frame clones and lacks some. The profile shows 150,000 or so clones, about 85% of them singletons. The sample was PBMCs. These receptors all stem from a woman in her forties or fifties in good health and CMV-seropositive.

The chain uses TRBV4-2 and TRBJ2-3; D is perhaps TRBD2 (6 bases). V shed 5 bases and J shed 1 base, with 16 bases lying between them. CDR1 and CDR2 (germline): LGHNA, YNFKEQ. The CDR3 consists of 16 residues. The CDR3 DNA follows: TGTGCCAGCAGCGGGCGGGACCGCGATGGCACAGATACGCAGTATTTT. Its translation is CASSGRDRDGTDTQYF.

V and J are TRBV5-8 and TRBJ2-1; 16 bases are shared with TRBD2. Germline V lookup: CDR1 SGHTS, CDR2 YDEGEE. The CDR3 length is 18 residues. J lost 0 bases, V lost 9 bases, and 9 bases had no gene match. The CDR3 is CATNPGLAGGASYNEQFF. CDR3 DNA sequence: TGTGCCACCAACCCGGGACTAGCGGGGGGGGCCTCCTACAATGAGCAGTTCTTC.